What follows are 22 T cell receptor beta chains derived from one specimen sequenced in a study of shared clonotypes between healthy human individuals (dated by TCRdb to about 2020). Libraries were made using the immunoSEQ multiplex PCR assay. Held by TCRdb, this immuneACCESS table contains in-frame sequences only and omits some clones. Under half of the omission traces to an unresolved V gene where checked; the cause of the rest is unknown. The table for this sample lists around 600,000 clones; more than 95% of them were counted only once. Around 0.057% of the sample is held by the ten biggest clonotypes. The sample was naive CD4+ T cells sorted from blood. Taken with the paper, the label for cell subset or site translates to: CD45RA+ positively selected. The origin of the receptors is a woman aged 25 to 39 in good health.

CDR3 coding DNA: TGTGCCAGCAGTGAGAACAGGGAGGGGACTGAAGCTTTCTTT. It specifies CASSENREGTEAFF. The V call is TRBV6-1, the J call TRBJ1-1, with a weak D call TRBD1 (6 bases). The V end lost 3 bases, the J end lost 5 bases, and 13 bases lay between the germline ends. CDR3 length equals 14 residues. The germline CDR1 and CDR2 sequences are MNHNS and SASEGT.

V gene TRBV4-2 combines with J gene TRBJ2-2; D remains ambiguous. The CDR3 contains 11 residues. The germline gives CDR1 LGHNA, CDR2 YNFKEQ. V was pared by 5 bases and J by 7 bases, with 5 bases between. The CDR3 nucleotides are TGTGCCAGCAGCGAGGACGGGGAGCTGTTTTTT. This encodes CASSEDGELFF.

V and J are TRBV5-1 and TRBJ1-1; D may be TRBD1 (6 bases). CDR3 length equals 14 residues. Per germline, CDR1 SGHRS and CDR2 YFSETQ. Between the trimmed V and J ends, which lost 5 bases and 0 bases, there was a span of 11 bases. CDR3 in amino acids: CASRPQGLNTEAFF. The DNA for the CDR3 is TGCGCCAGCAGACCACAGGGACTGAACACTGAAGCTTTCTTT.

The chain recombines TRBV27 with TRBJ2-7, with TRBD2 matching 16 bases. Trimming took 5 bases from V and 4 from J; bases not matched to a gene: 14. The germline gives CDR1 MNHEY, CDR2 SMNVEV (reference sequence). This CDR3 has 19 amino acids. Here the CDR3 reads CASSPHGTSGRAFGYEQYF. For the CDR3, the DNA is TGTGCCAGCAGTCCCCACGGGACTAGCGGGAGGGCCTTTGGATACGAGCAGTACTTC.

V and J are TRBV6-5 and TRBJ1-4, with 7 bases fitting TRBD1. V lost 5 bases to trimming and J lost 0 bases; unmatched junction nucleotides: 3. The CDR3 sequence is 15 residues long. Germline V gene data show CDR1 as MNHEY and CDR2 as SVGAGI. CDR3 in amino acids: CASSPTGTTNEKLFF. CDR3 nucleotide sequence: TGTGCCAGCAGTCCGACAGGGACAACTAATGAAAAACTGTTTTTT.

The chain employs TRBV19 and TRBJ1-2, with D perhaps matching TRBD1 (6 bases). The CDR3 sequence is 13 residues long. V was shortened by 9 bases and J by 4 bases, with 15 bases between the two germline ends. Germline lookup yields CDR1 LNHDA and CDR2 SQIVND (reference sequence). In DNA, the CDR3 is TGTGCCAGCACCCCCAGGGGCTCCTATGGCTACACCTTC. Translating it yields CASTPRGSYGYTF.

V and J are TRBV2 and TRBJ1-3; D call uncertain. This CDR3 spans 15 amino acids. The V gene's germline CDR1 is SNHLY and CDR2 FYNNEI. V was clipped by 1 base and J by 0 bases, with 7 bases between them. This CDR3 reads CASSEGIYSGNTIYF. The DNA for the CDR3 is TGTGCCAGCAGTGAAGGGATTTACTCTGGAAACACCATATATTTT.

The J gene is TRBJ2-7, the V gene TRBV12-5, with 11 bases identical to TRBD1. CDR3 length: 15 amino acids. Germline trimming cut 2 bases from V and 5 bases from J; bases unmatched to any gene: 5. Per germline, CDR1 LGHNT and CDR2 FRNRAP. DNA of the CDR3: TGTGCTAGTGGTTTGAACGGACAGGGGGCGAACGAGCAGTACTTC. Protein product: CASGLNGQGANEQYF.

V usage is TRBV6-1 and J usage is TRBJ2-5; 9 nucleotides match TRBD1. Germline CDR1 reads MNHNS; CDR2 reads SASEGT. The trim removed 8 bases at V and 2 bases at J, leaving 6 bases unmatched. CDR3 length: 14 residues. The DNA for the CDR3 is TGTGCCAGCGTCCCGACAGGGGGTCAAGAGACCCAGTACTTC. As protein: CASVPTGGQETQYF.

The V gene is TRBV7-4, the J gene TRBJ2-7; TRBD2 matches at 7 bases. V lost 0 bases, J lost 2 bases, and 4 bases stayed unmatched. Looked up from germline, CDR1 is SGHVT and CDR2 is SQSDAQ. The CDR3 has 15 amino acids. The CDR3: CASSLASGRPYEQYF. The CDR3 nucleotides read TGTGCCAGCAGCTTAGCTAGCGGGCGCCCCTACGAGCAGTACTTC.

The rearrangement uses TRBV28 and TRBJ1-2; 12 bases line up with TRBD1. The V segment lost 4 bases and the J segment 4 bases; nucleotides outside the gene matches: 10. The CDR3 length is 17 residues. The germline gives CDR1 MDHEN, CDR2 SYDVKM. Written as DNA, the CDR3 is TGTGCCAGCAGTTCCACCCTCGGGACAGGGGGCGGCTATGGCTACACCTTC. Amino acid sequence: CASSSTLGTGGGYGYTF.

The J gene is TRBJ2-1, the V gene TRBV2, with D tentatively TRBD2 (5 bases). Germline lookup yields CDR1 SNHLY and CDR2 FYNNEI. V gave up 3 bases and J gave up 8 bases, with 11 bases separating them. The CDR3 totals 13 residues. Here the CDR3 DNA reads TGTGCCAGCAGTGATGCTAGCATGGATGAGCAGTTCTTC. Protein product: CASSDASMDEQFF. The entire variable domain, with the rest obtained from reference TRBV2 and TRBJ2-1, is as follows: EPEVTQTPSHQVTQMGQEVILRCVPISNHLYFYWYRQILGQKVEFLVSFYNNEISEKSEIFDDQFSVERPDGSNFTLKIRSTKLEDSAMYFCASSDASMDEQFFGPGTRLTVL.

This sequence joins TRBV28 and TRBJ2-2; TRBD2 matches 8 bases. Trimming took 3 bases from V and 0 from J; bases not matched to a gene: 6. Germline values: CDR1 MDHEN, CDR2 SYDVKM. The CDR3 is made up of 17 amino acids. The CDR3 spells CASSLAAGGSNTGELFF. The CDR3 coding sequence is TGTGCCAGCAGTTTGGCCGCGGGAGGTTCGAACACCGGGGAGCTGTTTTTT.

The J gene is TRBJ2-2, the V gene TRBV7-9; 7 nucleotides agree with TRBD1. V trimming: 6 bases; J trimming: 3 bases; junction bases outside the gene matches: 7. Looked up from germline, CDR1 is SEHNR and CDR2 is FQNEAQ (reference sequence). This CDR3 spans 15 amino acids. This chain's CDR3 is CASRLRGRDTGELFF. In nucleotides, the CDR3 is TGTGCCAGCAGACTCAGGGGGAGAGACACCGGGGAGCTGTTTTTT.

In the case of this clone: Additional DNA sequences in this sample encode the identical CDR3. This chain connects TRBV27 to TRBJ2-7; no reliable D call. CDR1 and CDR2 (germline): MNHEY, SMNVEV (reference sequence). The CDR3 extends over 13 amino acids. The V and J ends lost 3 bases and 4 bases respectively, with 10 bases between them. The CDR3 bases are TGTGCCAGCAGTTTTAGCAGATCTTACGAGCAGTACTTC. Its protein is CASSFSRSYEQYF.

This sequence joins TRBV9 and TRBJ2-3, with TRBD1 identical over 11 bases. J gave up 11 bases and V 3 bases, and 23 bases lay outside the gene matches. Germline V gene lookup returns CDR1 SGDLS and CDR2 YYNGEE. CDR3 length: 19 amino acids. The CDR3 bases are TGTGCCAGCAGCGCAGGGGAGTCCGTTGGGACAGGGGGGTCTAAGAGGCAGTATTTT. Translating gives CASSAGESVGTGGSKRQYF.

This clone showed up just once. The chain recombines TRBV2 with TRBJ2-5, with 7 bases that match TRBD1. CDR3 length: 13 amino acids. Germline CDR1 SNHLY, CDR2 FYNNEI. V was pared by 6 bases and J by 2 bases, with 3 bases of the junction left unmatched. The CDR3 DNA reads TGTGCCAGCAGGGGGACAGCTCAAGAGACCCAGTACTTC. It encodes CASRGTAQETQYF.

The chain is built from TRBV7-9 and TRBJ2-5; 7 nucleotides align to TRBD2. The CDR3 sequence is 14 residues long. The V segment lost 5 bases and the J segment 5 bases; nucleotides outside the gene matches: 8. Germline CDR1 reads SEHNR; CDR2 reads FQNEAQ (reference sequence). The CDR3 region is CASSTGLGRETQYF. CDR3 coding DNA: TGTGCCAGCAGCACTGGACTAGGTCGGGAGACCCAGTACTTC.

Only one count was recorded for this clone. J is TRBJ1-4 and V is TRBV6-1; D is unclear. Germline values: CDR1 MNHNS, CDR2 SASEGT. This CDR3 has 15 residues. V lost 2 bases and J 0 bases, leaving 7 bases between the germline ends. The CDR3 here is CASSEPSATNEKLFF. The CDR3 DNA sequence: TGTGCCAGCAGTGAACCGTCCGCAACTAATGAAAAACTGTTTTTT.

The genes are TRBV29-1 and TRBJ2-6; D remains ambiguous. Trimming left V 3 bases short and J 7 bases short, with 13 bases between. Germline CDR1 SQVTM, CDR2 ANQGSEA. This CDR3 region has 14 residues. In DNA, the CDR3 is TGCAGCGTTGATAGGGTCTTTGGAGCCAACGTCCTGACTTTC. Translation: CSVDRVFGANVLTF.

This clone was observed a single time. The chain uses TRBV20-1 and TRBJ2-7; the D is unclear. This CDR3 has 11 residues. Between the trimmed V and J ends, which lost 3 bases and 9 bases, there was a span of 12 bases. Per the germline V gene, CDR1 is DFQATT and CDR2 is SNEGSKA (reference sequence). This CDR3 reads CSASRQKGQYF. CDR3 DNA: TGCAGTGCTAGTAGGCAGAAGGGGCAGTACTTC.

This chain joins TRBV5-1 and TRBJ2-5, with 9 bases lining up with TRBD1. The better agreement between TRBJ2-7 and the DNA end casts doubt on the J call. CDR3 length: 14 amino acids. Germline CDR1 is SGHRS and CDR2 is YFSETQ. The CDR3 DNA follows: TGCGCCAGCAGCGACATCGGGACAGGGCGCGAGCAGTACTTC. Its translation: CASSDIGTGREQYF.